This passage covers 3 T cell receptor beta chains from one sample sequenced in a study of PD-1 blockade in mismatch repair-deficient tumors. TCRdb's table, derived via immunoSEQ multiplex PCR, lists solely in-frame clones and lacks some. The data contain more than 85,000 clones, about four fifths of them seen just once; the ten biggest clones take up roughly 6.3%. The sample was peripheral blood, taken 30 to 36 weeks after starting pembrolizumab. All receptors come from an adult with mismatch repair-deficient cancer.

This rearrangement joins TRBV7-2 to TRBJ2-7, with 9 bases lining up with TRBD2. Trimming at V came to 4 bases and at J to 2 bases, leaving 3 bases not matched to a gene. This CDR3 is built from 14 residues. Germline CDR1 SGHTA, CDR2 FQGNSA. CDR3: CASSSLAGAYEQYF. The CDR3 region has the DNA TGTGCCAGCAGCTCCTTAGCGGGAGCCTACGAGCAGTACTTC.

A remark on this clone: The junction differs from germline at one of its ends, possibly a read error. The chain joins TRBV7-9 to TRBJ2-2, with a possible D match to TRBD2 (5 bases). The germline V gene encodes CDR1 SEHNR and CDR2 FQNEAQ (reference sequence). CDR3 length equals 15 residues. CDR3 residues: CASILPGTNTGELFF. In DNA form, the CDR3 reads TGTGCCAGCATCTTACCGGGAACGAACACCGGGGAGCTGTTTTTT.

This clone was seen a handful of times. The genes are TRBV15 and TRBJ2-5; D might be TRBD1 (6 bases). Germline V gene data show CDR1 as LNHNV and CDR2 as YYDKDF (reference sequence). This CDR3 is built from 13 residues. V shed 5 bases and J shed 5 bases, with 12 bases lying between them. CDR3 region: CATSWDTGETQYF. The DNA of the CDR3 is TGTGCCACCAGCTGGGACACGGGGGAGACCCAGTACTTC. Full variable domain (missing parts from reference TRBV15 and TRBJ2-5): DAMVIQNPRYQVTQFGKPVTLSCSQTLNHNVMYWYQQKSSQAPKLLFHYYDKDFNNEADTPDNFQSRRPNTSFCFLDIRSPGLGDTAMYLCATSWDTGETQYFGPGTRLLVL.